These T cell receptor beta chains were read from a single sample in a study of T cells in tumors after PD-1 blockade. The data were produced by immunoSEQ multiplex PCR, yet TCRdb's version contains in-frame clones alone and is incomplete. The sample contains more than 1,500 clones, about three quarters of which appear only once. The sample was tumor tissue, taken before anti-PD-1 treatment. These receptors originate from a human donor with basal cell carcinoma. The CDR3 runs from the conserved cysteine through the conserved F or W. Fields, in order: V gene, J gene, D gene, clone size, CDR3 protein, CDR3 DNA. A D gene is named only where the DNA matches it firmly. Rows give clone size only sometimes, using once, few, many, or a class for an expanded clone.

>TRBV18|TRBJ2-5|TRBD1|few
CASSQRDRGIGETQYF
TGTGCCAGCTCGCAACGGGACAGGGGTATTGGAGAGACCCAGTACTTC
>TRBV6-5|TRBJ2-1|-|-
CASSYGPSFEQFF
TGTGCCAGCAGTTACGGACCTAGCTTTGAGCAGTTCTTC
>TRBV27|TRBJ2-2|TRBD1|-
CASSFRQGLVGELFF
TGTGCCAGCAGTTTCCGACAGGGGCTGGTCGGGGAGCTGTTTTTT
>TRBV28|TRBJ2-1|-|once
CASILNNEQFF
TGTGCCAGCATCCTTAACAATGAGCAGTTCTTC
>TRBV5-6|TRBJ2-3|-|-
CASSRGTDTQYF
TGTGCCAGCAGCCGGGGCACAGATACGCAGTATTTT
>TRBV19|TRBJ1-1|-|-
CASSIDASTSTEAFF
TGTGCCAGTAGTATAGATGCGTCGACAAGCACTGAAGCTTTCTTT
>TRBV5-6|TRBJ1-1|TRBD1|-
CASSSGGTGAGTEAFF
TGTGCCAGCAGCTCCGGAGGGACAGGGGCGGGGACTGAAGCTTTCTTT
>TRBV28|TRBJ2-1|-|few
CASTTIAVRDEQFF
TGTGCCAGCACCACGATAGCGGTTAGGGATGAGCAGTTCTTC
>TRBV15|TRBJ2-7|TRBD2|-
CATSSGTSGLRGEQYF
TGTGCCACCAGCAGTGGGACTAGCGGGCTCCGAGGCGAGCAGTACTTC
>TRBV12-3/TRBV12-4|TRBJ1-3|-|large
CASTPSLGNTIYF
TGTGCCAGCACTCCCAGTCTAGGAAACACCATATATTTT
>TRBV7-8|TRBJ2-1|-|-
CASSSQVTYNEQFF
TGTGCCAGCAGCTCACAGGTAACCTACAATGAGCAGTTCTTC
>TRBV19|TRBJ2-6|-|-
CASSISSSGSNVLTF
TGTGCCAGTAGTATTTCCAGCTCTGGGTCCAACGTCCTGACTTTC
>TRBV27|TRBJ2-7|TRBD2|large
CASSTGRLAGGHEQYF
TGTGCCAGCAGTACAGGGAGACTAGCGGGGGGACACGAGCAGTACTTC
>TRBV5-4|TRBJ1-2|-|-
CASSFPDSGYTF
TGTGCCAGCAGCTTCCCTGACAGCGGCTACACCTTC
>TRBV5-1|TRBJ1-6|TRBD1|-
CASSLGSWGQGSPLHF
TGCGCCAGCAGCTTGGGTTCTTGGGGACAGGGCTCACCCCTCCACTTT
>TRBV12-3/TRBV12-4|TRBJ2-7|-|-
CASSLYFFEQYF
TGTGCCAGCAGCCTATATTTTTTCGAGCAGTACTTC
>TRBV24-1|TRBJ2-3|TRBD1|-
CATAQGSDTQYF
TGTGCCACAGCACAGGGGTCAGATACGCAGTATTTT
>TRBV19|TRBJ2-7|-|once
CASRWGDYEQYF
TGTGCCAGTAGGTGGGGGGACTACGAGCAGTACTTC
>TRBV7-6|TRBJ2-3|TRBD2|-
CASSLLSGAPDTQYF
TGTGCCAGCAGCTTACTGAGCGGGGCCCCAGATACGCAGTATTTT
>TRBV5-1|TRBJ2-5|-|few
CASSLSPDETQYF
TGCGCCAGCAGCTTGAGTCCCGATGAGACCCAGTACTTC
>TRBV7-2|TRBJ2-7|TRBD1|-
CASSPDRGQYEQYF
TGTGCCAGCAGCCCAGACAGGGGGCAATACGAGCAGTACTTC
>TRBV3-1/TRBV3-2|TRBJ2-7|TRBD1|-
CASSVGTGSSYEQYF
TGTGCCAGCAGCGTAGGGACAGGGAGCTCCTACGAGCAGTACTTC
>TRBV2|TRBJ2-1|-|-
CASSDGTAPTNEQFF
TGTGCCAGCAGTGATGGGACTGCCCCCACCAATGAGCAGTTCTTC
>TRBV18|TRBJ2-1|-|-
CASSPRAGQYYNEQFF
TGTGCCAGCTCACCGAGGGCGGGACAGTATTACAATGAGCAGTTCTTC
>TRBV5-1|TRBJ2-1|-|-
CASSAEQGYKQFF
TGCGCCAGCAGCGCCGAACAGGGATACAAGCAGTTCTTC
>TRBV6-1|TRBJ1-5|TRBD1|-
CASSEGQGVVQPQHF
TGTGCCAGCAGTGAAGGACAGGGAGTTGTTCAGCCCCAGCATTTT
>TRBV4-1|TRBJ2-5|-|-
CASSQETGWETQYF
TGCGCCAGCAGCCAAGAAACTGGGTGGGAGACCCAGTACTTC
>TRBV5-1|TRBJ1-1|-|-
CASSLGAGNDLAFF
TGCGCCAGCAGCTTGGGGGCAGGGAATGACTTGGCTTTCTTT
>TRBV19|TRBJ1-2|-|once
CASKRQVTNYGYTF
TGTGCCAGCAAGCGACAAGTCACTAACTATGGCTACACCTTC
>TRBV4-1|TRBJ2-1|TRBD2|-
CASSRLAGGYNEQFF
TGCGCCAGCAGCCGACTAGCGGGGGGATACAATGAGCAGTTCTTC
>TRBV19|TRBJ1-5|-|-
CASSIGDYSNQPQHF
TGTGCCAGTAGTATCGGGGACTATAGCAATCAGCCCCAGCATTTT
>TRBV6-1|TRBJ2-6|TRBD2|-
CASSESGGFGANVLTF
TGTGCCAGCAGTGAATCGGGAGGGTTTGGGGCCAACGTCCTGACTTTC
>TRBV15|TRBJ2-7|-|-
CATSTRVSSYEQYF
TGTGCCACCAGCACCAGGGTTAGCTCCTACGAGCAGTACTTC
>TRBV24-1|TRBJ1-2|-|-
CATSDLVRQATANYGYTF
TGTGCCACCAGTGATTTGGTCCGACAGGCGACAGCTAACTATGGCTACACCTTC
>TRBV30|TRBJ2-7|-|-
CAWSVTYEQYF
TGTGCCTGGAGTGTAACCTACGAGCAGTACTTC
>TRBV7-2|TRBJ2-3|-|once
CASSPGKYGQYF
TGTGCCAGCAGTCCGGGGAAGTATGGGCAGTATTTT
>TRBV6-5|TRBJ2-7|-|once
CASSYSGTSPYEQYF
TGTGCCAGCAGTTACTCAGGGACATCACCCTACGAGCAGTACTTC
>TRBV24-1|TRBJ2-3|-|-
CATSEGVTPGTDTQYF
TGTGCCACCAGTGAAGGGGTGACTCCTGGCACAGATACGCAGTATTTT
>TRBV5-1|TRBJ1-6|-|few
CASSSGSSGNSPLHF
TGCGCCAGCAGCTCAGGTTCCTCGGGTAATTCACCCCTCCACTTT
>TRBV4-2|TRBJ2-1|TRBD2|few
CASKAEGGGRFNEQFF
TGTGCCAGCAAGGCCGAAGGCGGGGGGCGTTTTAATGAGCAGTTCTTC
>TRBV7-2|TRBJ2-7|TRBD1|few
CASSYFPGQPQNEQYF
TGTGCCAGCAGCTATTTTCCGGGACAGCCTCAGAACGAGCAGTACTTC
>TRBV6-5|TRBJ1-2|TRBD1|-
CASRTGGHGYTF
TGTGCCAGCAGGACAGGGGGGCATGGCTACACCTTC
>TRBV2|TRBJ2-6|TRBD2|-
CASRGLAGGYGANVLTF
TGTGCCAGCCGAGGACTAGCGGGGGGTTACGGGGCCAACGTCCTGACTTTC
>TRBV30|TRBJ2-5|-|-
CASRDQEKYQETQYF
TGTGCCTCCCGGGATCAGGAGAAGTACCAAGAGACCCAGTACTTC
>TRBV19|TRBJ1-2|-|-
CASSYRTEDVYGYTF
TGTGCCAGTAGTTATAGGACAGAGGACGTCTATGGCTACACCTTC
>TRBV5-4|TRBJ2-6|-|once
CASSLTASGANVLTF
TGTGCCAGCAGCTTGACAGCCTCTGGGGCCAACGTCCTGACTTTC
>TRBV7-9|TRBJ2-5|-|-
CASSLGRETQYF
TGTGCCAGCAGCTTAGGGCGAGAGACCCAGTACTTC
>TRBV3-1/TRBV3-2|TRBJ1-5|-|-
CASSQKGYQPQHF
TGTGCCAGCAGCCAAAAGGGTTATCAGCCCCAGCATTTT
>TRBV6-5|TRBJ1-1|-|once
CASSLDQKGAFF
TGTGCCAGCAGTTTGGACCAGAAGGGAGCTTTCTTT
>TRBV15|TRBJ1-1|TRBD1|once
CATSRVLRTGGYTEAFF
TGTGCCACCAGCAGAGTTTTAAGGACAGGGGGATACACTGAAGCTTTCTTT
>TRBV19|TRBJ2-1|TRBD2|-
CASSIGLAVYNEQFF
TGTGCCAGTAGTATAGGACTAGCGGTTTACAATGAGCAGTTCTTC
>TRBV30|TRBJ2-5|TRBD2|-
CAWSSGLAETQYF
TGTGCCTGGAGTTCGGGACTAGCAGAGACCCAGTACTTC
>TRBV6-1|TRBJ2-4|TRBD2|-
CASSETSGGFRGIQYF
TGTGCCAGCAGCGAAACTAGCGGGGGTTTCAGGGGCATTCAGTACTTC
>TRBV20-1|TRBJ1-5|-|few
CSASSVMGSNQPQHF
TGCAGTGCTAGTAGTGTAATGGGTAGCAATCAGCCCCAGCATTTT
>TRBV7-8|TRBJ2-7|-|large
CASSFGTLTSYEQYF
TGTGCCAGCAGCTTCGGGACTCTAACATCCTACGAGCAGTACTTC
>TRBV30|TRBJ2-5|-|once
CAWSVRGIKETQYF
TGTGCCTGGAGTGTACGGGGCATTAAGGAGACCCAGTACTTC
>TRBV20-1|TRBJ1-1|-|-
CSADTEAFF
TGCAGTGCCGACACTGAAGCTTTCTTT
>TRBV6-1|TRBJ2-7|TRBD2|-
CASSEEGGGTSEQYF
TGTGCCAGCAGTGAAGAAGGCGGGGGTACCTCCGAGCAGTACTTC
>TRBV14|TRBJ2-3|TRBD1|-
CASSQWGQGAIDTQYF
TGTGCCAGCAGCCAATGGGGACAGGGGGCTATAGATACGCAGTATTTT
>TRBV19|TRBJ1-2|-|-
CASNFYESGNYGYTF
TGTGCCAGTAATTTTTACGAGAGTGGAAACTATGGCTACACCTTC